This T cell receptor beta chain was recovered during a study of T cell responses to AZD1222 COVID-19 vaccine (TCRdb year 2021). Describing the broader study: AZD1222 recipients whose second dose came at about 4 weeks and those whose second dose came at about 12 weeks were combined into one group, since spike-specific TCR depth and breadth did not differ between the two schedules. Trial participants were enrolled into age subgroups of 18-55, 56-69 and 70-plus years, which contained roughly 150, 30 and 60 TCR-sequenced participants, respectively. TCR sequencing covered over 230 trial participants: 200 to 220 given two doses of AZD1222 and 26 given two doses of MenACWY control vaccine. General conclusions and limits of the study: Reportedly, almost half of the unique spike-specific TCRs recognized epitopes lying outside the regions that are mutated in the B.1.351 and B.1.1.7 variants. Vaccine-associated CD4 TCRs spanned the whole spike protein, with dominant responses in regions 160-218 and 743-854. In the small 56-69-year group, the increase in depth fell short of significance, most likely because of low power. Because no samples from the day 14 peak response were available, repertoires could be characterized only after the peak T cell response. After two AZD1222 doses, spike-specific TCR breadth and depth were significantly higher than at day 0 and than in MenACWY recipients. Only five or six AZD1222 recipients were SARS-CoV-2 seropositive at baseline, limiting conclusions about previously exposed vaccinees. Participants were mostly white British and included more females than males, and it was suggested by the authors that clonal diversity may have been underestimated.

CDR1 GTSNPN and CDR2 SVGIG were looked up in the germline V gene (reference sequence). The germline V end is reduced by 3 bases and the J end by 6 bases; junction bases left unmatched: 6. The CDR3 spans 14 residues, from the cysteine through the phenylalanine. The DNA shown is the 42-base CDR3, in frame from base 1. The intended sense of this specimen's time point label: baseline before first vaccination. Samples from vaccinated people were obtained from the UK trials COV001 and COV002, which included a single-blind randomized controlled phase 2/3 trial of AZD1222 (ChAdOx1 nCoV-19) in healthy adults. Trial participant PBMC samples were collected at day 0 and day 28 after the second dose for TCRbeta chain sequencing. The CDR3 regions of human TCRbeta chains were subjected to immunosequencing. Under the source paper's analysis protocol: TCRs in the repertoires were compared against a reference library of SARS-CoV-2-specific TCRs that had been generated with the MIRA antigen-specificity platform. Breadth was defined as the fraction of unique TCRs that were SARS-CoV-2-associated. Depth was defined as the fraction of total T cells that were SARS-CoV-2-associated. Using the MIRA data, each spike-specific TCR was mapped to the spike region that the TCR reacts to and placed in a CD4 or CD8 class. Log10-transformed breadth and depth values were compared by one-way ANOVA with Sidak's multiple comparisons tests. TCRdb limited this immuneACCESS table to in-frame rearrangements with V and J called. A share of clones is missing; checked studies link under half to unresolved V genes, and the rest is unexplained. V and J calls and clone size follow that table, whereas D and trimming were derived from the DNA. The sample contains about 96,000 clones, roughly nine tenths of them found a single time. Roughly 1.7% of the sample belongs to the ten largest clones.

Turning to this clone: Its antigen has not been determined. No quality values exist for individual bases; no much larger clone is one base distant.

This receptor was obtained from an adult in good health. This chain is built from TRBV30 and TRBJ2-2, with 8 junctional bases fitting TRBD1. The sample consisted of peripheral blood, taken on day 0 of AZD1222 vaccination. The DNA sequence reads TGTGCCTGGAGAATTAACAGGGGGTCCGGGGAGCTGTTTTTT. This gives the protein CAWRINRGSGELFF.